One and the same sample provided the 8 T cell receptor beta chains below, sequenced in a study of post-analysis software for immune sequencing data. General observations from the study: Compared with controls, patients had more of about 5 TRBV segments, including TRBV5-6, TRBV5-1 and TRBV20-1.

cDNA libraries for TCR beta contained unique molecular identifiers. From the PCR reads, TCRdb called clonotypes with MiXCR, one entry per CDR3 protein. Of roughly 410,000 distinct CDR3 sequences in the sample, approximately 33% are singletons; the top ten hold around an eighth. Their antigens remain unidentified. The sample was blood. The receptor set was obtained from a girl aged 10 to 17 with multiple sclerosis.

This rearrangement joins TRBV20-1 to TRBJ2-3; D ambiguous. Germline CDR1 reads DFQATT; CDR2 reads SNEGSKA (reference sequence). The CDR3 runs 15 residues. Trimming left V 5 bases short and J 0 bases short, with 15 bases between. The CDR3 sequence is CSAYGSIPSTDTQYF. The CDR3 nucleotides are TGCAGTGCTTATGGATCGATCCCTAGCACAGATACGCAGTATTTT.

This rearrangement joins TRBV7-6 to TRBJ2-5; TRBD1 agrees at 7 bases. The V segment lost 0 bases and the J segment 6 bases; nucleotides outside the gene matches: 7. Germline CDR1 is SGHVS and CDR2 is FNYEAQ. The CDR3 covers 15 residues. The CDR3 DNA follows: TGTGCCAGCAGCTTAGCGCGGCAGGGGGAAAAGACCCAGTACTTC. This sequence encodes CASSLARQGEKTQYF.

In this sample, this clonotype turned up a few times. The genes are TRBV4-3 and TRBJ2-6; D perhaps matches TRBD2 (6 bases). This CDR3 comprises 16 residues. CDR1 is LGHNA and CDR2 is YSLEER in the germline V gene. Trimming pared 4 bases from V and 0 bases from J, leaving 10 bases between. For the CDR3, the DNA is TGCGCCAGCAGCCCGGGGGTGGCCTCTGGGGCCAACGTCCTGACTTTC. Its protein product is CASSPGVASGANVLTF.

Turning to this clonotype: This may arise from a read error, as a much more abundant clone is one base away. The rearrangement uses TRBV3-1 and TRBJ2-1; D remains unclear. The CDR3 length is 14 residues. The V end lost 5 bases, the J end lost 0 bases, and 8 bases lay between the germline ends. CDR1 and CDR2 (germline): LGHDT, YNNKEL (reference sequence). CDR3 DNA: TGTGCCAGCAGCTACACGAGCTCCTACAATGAGCAGTTCTTC. It yields the protein CASSYTSSYNEQFF.

This clonotype was seen more than once but under ten times. The gene calls are TRBV7-8 and TRBJ2-7, with 11 bases that match TRBD2. Looked up from germline, CDR1 is SGHVS and CDR2 is FQNEAQ. With 0 bases clipped from V and 6 bases from J, the junction kept 7 bases outside the gene matches. CDR3 length: 16 residues. The CDR3 DNA reads TGTGCCAGCAGCTTAGCGGCTAGCGGGGGGTGGAGCGAGCAGTACTTC. Its protein product is CASSLAASGGWSEQYF. The entire variable domain, with the rest obtained from reference TRBV7-8 and TRBJ2-7, is as follows: GAGVSQSPRYKVAKRGQDVALRCDPISGHVSLFWYQQALGQGPEFLTYFQNEAQLDKSGLPSDRFFAERPEGSVSTLKIQRTQQEDSAVYLCASSLAASGGWSEQYFGPGTRLTVT.

The rearrangement joins TRBV7-9 to TRBJ2-7, with 8 bases aligning to TRBD2. CDR3 length: 18 amino acids. Germline V gene data show CDR1 as SEHNR and CDR2 as FQNEAQ (reference sequence). V lost 1 base to trimming and J lost 2 bases; unmatched junction nucleotides: 13. DNA for the CDR3: TGTGCCAGCAGCTTAGTACCCTTTGGGAGCGGGGGCACCTACGAGCAGTACTTC. Protein product: CASSLVPFGSGGTYEQYF. The complete variable domain, with remaining parts taken from reference TRBV7-9 and TRBJ2-7, reads DTGVSQNPRHKITKRGQNVTFRCDPISEHNRLYWYRQTLGQGPEFLTYFQNEAQLEKSRLLSDRFSAERPKGSFSTLEIQRTEQGDSAMYLCASSLVPFGSGGTYEQYFGPGTRLTVT.

This chain links TRBV12-3 or TRBV12-4 with TRBJ2-5; 10 bases match TRBD2. With V trimmed by 5 bases and J by 5 bases, 5 bases remained unmatched. CDR3 length: 14 amino acids. The CDR3 reads CASSKRGGEETQYF. Here the CDR3 DNA reads TGTGCCAGCAGTAAGCGGGGGGGCGAGGAGACCCAGTACTTC.

This clonotype has more than one count but fewer than ten. This chain joins TRBV5-1 and TRBJ2-7; 8 positions agree with TRBD2. Trimming at V came to 4 bases and at J to 4 bases, leaving 10 bases not matched to a gene. CDR1 is SGHRS and CDR2 is YFSETQ in the germline V gene. The length of the CDR3 is 15 residues. The CDR3 here is CASSAGLGVPYEQYF. DNA for the CDR3: TGCGCCAGCAGCGCGGGACTAGGGGTCCCTTACGAGCAGTACTTC.